What follows are 2 T cell receptor beta chains derived from one specimen sequenced in a study of T cells in Graves' hyperthyroidism and ophthalmopathy. Amplification of TCR beta CDR3 regions used RNA as the template. TCR CDR3 underwent first-round RT-PCR with the HTBI primer set. Each CDR3 protein is one row after TCRdb ran MiXCR on the multiplex PCR reads. The sample holds approximately 400,000 distinct CDR3 sequences, roughly 13% seen once. Sequencing used blood. All receptors come from a woman aged 55-70 years with Graves' hyperthyroidism.

The chain couples TRBV4-1 to TRBJ2-7; 10 nucleotides line up with TRBD1. CDR1 and CDR2 from the germline V gene are MGHRA and YSYEKL. V dropped 3 bases and J dropped 7; count of bases not matched to a gene: 9. The CDR3 sequence is 15 residues long. As DNA, the CDR3 is TGCGCCAGCAGCCAGCATCCGGGGACAGGGGTTGAGCAGTACTTC. Protein: CASSQHPGTGVEQYF.

This clonotype was seen at least ten times. The chain employs TRBV11-3 and TRBJ2-1, with TRBD2 as a possible D gene (6 bases). V was shortened by 5 bases and J by 2 bases, with 13 bases between the two germline ends. This CDR3 is 15 amino acids long. Germline V gives CDR1 SGHNT, CDR2 YENEEA. In nucleotides, the CDR3 is TGTGCCAGCAGCCCTGACGGGAGCCCCTACAATGAGCAGTTCTTC. This encodes CASSPDGSPYNEQFF. Drawing the rest from reference TRBV11-3 and TRBJ2-1, the complete variable domain is EAGVVQSPRYKIIEKKQPVAFWCNPISGHNTLYWYLQNLGQGPELLIRYENEEAVDDSQLPKDRFSAERLKGVDSTLKIQPAELGDSAVYLCASSPDGSPYNEQFFGPGTRLTVL.